This T cell receptor (beta chain) was obtained from a study of blood T cell repertoires in COVID-19. The CDR3 has 14 residues. Germline V lookup: CDR1 SGHRS, CDR2 YFSETQ. V lost 4 bases, J lost 2 bases, and 5 bases stayed unmatched. Authors' analysis steps: Estimates of nucleated cell counts were drawn from the amplification of reference gene primers. Sequenced by immunoSEQ multiplex PCR; TCRdb stores in-frame clones only, minus some. V and J calls plus clone size are reproduced from that table; the DNA served to infer D and trimming. Of 55,000 to 75,000 clones in the sample, roughly 83% were seen once.

The sequenced sample consisted of peripheral blood. This TCR came from a man in his fifties or sixties with COVID-19, enrolled during active disease. This rearrangement joins TRBV5-1 to TRBJ1-2; 7 bases are shared with TRBD1. The CDR3 DNA sequence: TGCGCCAGCAGCACCACGACAGGGAACTATGGCTACACCTTC. Translating it yields CASSTTTGNYGYTF.